This TCR beta chain is drawn from a study of PD-L1 blockade in urothelial cancer. The repertoire was sequenced with immunoSEQ multiplex PCR; TCRdb's copy has only in-frame clones and lacks some. The data show under 25,000 clones, roughly 89% seen once. Indicated time point: peripheral blood 6 weeks after treatment start. Germline V gene lookup returns CDR1 MNHEY and CDR2 SMNVEV (reference sequence). V gave up 5 bases and J gave up 5 bases; unmatched junction bases: 5. This CDR3 spans 14 amino acids. The input for sequencing was PBMCs, taken around atezolizumab (anti-PD-L1) treatment. The clonotype originates from a woman aged 60-75 years with urothelial cancer. This chain joins TRBV27 and TRBJ2-3; 9 bases align to TRBD1. Here the CDR3 reads CASSNTGGGDTQYF. The CDR3, as DNA: TGTGCCAGCAGTAACACAGGGGGCGGAGATACGCAGTATTTT.